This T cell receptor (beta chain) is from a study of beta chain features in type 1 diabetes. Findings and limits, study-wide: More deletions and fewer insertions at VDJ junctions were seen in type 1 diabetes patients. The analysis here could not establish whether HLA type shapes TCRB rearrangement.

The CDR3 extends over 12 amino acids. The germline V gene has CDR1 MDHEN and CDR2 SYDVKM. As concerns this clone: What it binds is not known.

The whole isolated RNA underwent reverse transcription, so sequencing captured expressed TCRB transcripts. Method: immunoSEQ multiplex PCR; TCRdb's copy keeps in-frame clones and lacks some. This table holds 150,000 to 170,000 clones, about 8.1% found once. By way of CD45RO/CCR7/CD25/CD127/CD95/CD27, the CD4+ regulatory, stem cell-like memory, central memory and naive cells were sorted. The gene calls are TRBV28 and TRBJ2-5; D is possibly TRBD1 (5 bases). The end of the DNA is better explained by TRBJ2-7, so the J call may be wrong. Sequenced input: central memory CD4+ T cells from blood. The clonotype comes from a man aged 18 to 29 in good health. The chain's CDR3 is CASLKGAYEQYF. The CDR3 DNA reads TGTGCCAGCCTTAAAGGGGCTTACGAGCAGTACTTC.